What follows are 2 T cell receptor beta chains derived from one specimen sequenced in a study of cytomegalovirus exposure and HLA in healthy donors (dated by TCRdb to 2017 to 2019). The library relied on the immunoSEQ multiplex PCR assay. TCRdb took over this immuneACCESS table, retaining in-frame rearrangements with V and J assigned. Such tables are incomplete; in checked studies, under half of the missing clones stem from an unresolved V gene, and the remainder is unexplained. The sample yields around 69,000 clones; just over 95% were counted once. More than 4% of the sample rests with the top ten. The sequencing input was PBMCs. These receptors originate from a woman younger than 35 in good health and CMV-seropositive.

The CDR3 coding sequence is TGTGCCAGCAGCTTAGGGGAGGACTACGAGCAGTACTTC. Encoded protein: CASSLGEDYEQYF. The chain has TRBV13 and TRBJ2-7, with TRBD2 as a possible D gene (5 bases). Trimming removed 0 bases from V and 3 bases from J, with 6 bases in between. Germline V lookup: CDR1 PRHDT, CDR2 FYEKMQ (reference sequence). The length of the CDR3 is 13 residues.

The rearrangement joins TRBV13 to TRBJ2-3; a possible D gene is TRBD2 (6 bases). The CDR3 runs 17 residues. Trimming removed 4 bases at V and 8 bases at J, with 25 bases between. Germline V gene sequence: CDR1 PRHDT, CDR2 FYEKMQ (reference sequence). The CDR3 DNA is TGTGCCAGCAGCTCCACTCAACTAGCACCCCAACTCGGTACGCAGTATTTT. Amino acid sequence: CASSSTQLAPQLGTQYF.